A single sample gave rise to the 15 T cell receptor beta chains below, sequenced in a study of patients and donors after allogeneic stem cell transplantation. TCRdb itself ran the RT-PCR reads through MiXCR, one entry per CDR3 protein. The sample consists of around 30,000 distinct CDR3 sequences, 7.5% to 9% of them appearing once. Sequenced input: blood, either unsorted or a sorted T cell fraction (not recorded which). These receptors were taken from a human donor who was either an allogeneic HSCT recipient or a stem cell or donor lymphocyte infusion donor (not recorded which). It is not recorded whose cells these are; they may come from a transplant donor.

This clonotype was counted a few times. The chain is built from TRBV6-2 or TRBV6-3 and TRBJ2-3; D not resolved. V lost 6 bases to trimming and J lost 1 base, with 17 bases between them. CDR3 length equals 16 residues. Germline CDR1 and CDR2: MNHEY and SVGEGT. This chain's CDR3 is CASRQKLWFGTDTQYF. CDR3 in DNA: TGTGCCAGCAGACAAAAGCTGTGGTTCGGCACAGATACGCAGTATTTT.

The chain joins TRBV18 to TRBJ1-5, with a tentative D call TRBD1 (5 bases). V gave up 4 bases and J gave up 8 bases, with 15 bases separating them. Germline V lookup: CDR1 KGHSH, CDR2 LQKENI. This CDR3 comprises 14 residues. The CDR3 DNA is TGTGCCAGCTCACAAAATGTAGGGGAGGAGCCCCAGCATTTT. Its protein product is CASSQNVGEEPQHF.

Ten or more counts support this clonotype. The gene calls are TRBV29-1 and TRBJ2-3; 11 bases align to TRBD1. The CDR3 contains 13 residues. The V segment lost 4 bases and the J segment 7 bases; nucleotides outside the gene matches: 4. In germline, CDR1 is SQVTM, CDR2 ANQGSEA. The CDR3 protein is CSVVRDRGYTQYF. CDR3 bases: TGCAGCGTTGTCCGGGACAGGGGGTATACGCAGTATTTT.

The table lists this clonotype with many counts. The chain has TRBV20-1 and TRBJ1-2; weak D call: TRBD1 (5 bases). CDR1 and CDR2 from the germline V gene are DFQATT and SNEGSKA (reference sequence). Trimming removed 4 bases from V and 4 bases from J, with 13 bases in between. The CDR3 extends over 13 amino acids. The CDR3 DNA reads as TGCAGTGCTACGCCGGGACCATCCTATGGCTACACCTTC. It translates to CSATPGPSYGYTF.

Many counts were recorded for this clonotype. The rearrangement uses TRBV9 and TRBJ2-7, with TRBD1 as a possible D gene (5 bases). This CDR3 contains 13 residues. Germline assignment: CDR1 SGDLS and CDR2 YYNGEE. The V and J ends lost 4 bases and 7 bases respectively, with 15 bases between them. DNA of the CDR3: TGTGCCAGCAGCCCCCAGGGTTTTGCGGAGCAGTACTTC. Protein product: CASSPQGFAEQYF.

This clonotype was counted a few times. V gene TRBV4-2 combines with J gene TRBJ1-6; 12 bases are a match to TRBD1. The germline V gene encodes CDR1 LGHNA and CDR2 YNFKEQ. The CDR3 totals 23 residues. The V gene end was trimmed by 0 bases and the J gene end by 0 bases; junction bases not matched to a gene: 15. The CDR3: CASSQDSGTGGSLSSSYNSPLHF. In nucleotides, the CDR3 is TGTGCCAGCAGCCAAGACAGCGGGACAGGGGGCAGTTTATCAAGCTCCTATAATTCACCCCTCCACTTT.

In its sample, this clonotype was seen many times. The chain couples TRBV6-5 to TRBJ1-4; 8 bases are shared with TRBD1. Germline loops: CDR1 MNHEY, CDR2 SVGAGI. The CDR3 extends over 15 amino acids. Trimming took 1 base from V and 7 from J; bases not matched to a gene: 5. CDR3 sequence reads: CASSYLTGAGEKLFF. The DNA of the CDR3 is TGTGCCAGCAGTTACTTGACAGGGGCGGGTGAAAAACTGTTTTTT.

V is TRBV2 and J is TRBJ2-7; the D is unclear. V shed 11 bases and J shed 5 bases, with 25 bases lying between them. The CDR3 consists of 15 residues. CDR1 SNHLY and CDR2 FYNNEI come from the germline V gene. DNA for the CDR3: TGTGCCGGCCAATCTCAGGTAGGGCTGGTTGACGAGCAGTACTTC. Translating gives CAGQSQVGLVDEQYF.

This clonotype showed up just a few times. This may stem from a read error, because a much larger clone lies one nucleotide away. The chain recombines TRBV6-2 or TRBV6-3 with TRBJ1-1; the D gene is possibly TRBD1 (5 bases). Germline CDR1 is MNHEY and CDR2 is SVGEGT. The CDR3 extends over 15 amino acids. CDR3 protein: CTSSNLQATNTEAFF. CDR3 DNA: TGTACCAGCAGCAACCTACAGGCAACGAACACTGAAGCTTTCTTT.

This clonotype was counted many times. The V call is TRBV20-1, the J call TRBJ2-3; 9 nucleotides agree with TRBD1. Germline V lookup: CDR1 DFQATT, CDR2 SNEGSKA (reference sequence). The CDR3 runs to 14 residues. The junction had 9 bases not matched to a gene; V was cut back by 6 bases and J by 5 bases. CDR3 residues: CSAPQGAWGDTQYF. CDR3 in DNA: TGCAGTGCGCCACAGGGGGCATGGGGAGATACGCAGTATTTT.

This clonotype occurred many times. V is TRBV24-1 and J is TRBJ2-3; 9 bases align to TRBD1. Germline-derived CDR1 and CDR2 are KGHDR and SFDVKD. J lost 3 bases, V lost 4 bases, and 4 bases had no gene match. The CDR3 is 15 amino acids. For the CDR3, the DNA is TGTGCCACCAGTGACCCCGGACAGGGGACAGATACGCAGTATTTT. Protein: CATSDPGQGTDTQYF.

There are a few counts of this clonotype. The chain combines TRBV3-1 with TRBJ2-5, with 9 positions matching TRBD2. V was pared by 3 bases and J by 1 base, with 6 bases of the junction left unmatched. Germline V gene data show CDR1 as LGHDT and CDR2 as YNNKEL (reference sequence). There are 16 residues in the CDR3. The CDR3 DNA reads TGTGCCAGCAGCCAGGGGGCGGGAGGGGCCCAAGAGACCCAGTACTTC. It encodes CASSQGAGGAQETQYF.

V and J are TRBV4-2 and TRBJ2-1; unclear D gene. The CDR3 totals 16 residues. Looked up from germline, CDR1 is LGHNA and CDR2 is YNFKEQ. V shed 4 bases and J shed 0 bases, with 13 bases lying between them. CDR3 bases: TGTGCCAGCAGCCCTGACGGAAGAAGCTCCTACAATGAGCAGTTCTTC. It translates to CASSPDGRSSYNEQFF.

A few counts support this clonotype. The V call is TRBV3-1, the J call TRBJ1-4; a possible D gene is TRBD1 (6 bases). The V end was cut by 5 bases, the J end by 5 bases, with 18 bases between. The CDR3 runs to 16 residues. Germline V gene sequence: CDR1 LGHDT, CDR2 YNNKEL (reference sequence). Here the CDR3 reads CASSWTFGGLNEKLFF. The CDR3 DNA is TGTGCCAGCAGCTGGACATTTGGGGGGCTGAATGAAAAACTGTTTTTT.

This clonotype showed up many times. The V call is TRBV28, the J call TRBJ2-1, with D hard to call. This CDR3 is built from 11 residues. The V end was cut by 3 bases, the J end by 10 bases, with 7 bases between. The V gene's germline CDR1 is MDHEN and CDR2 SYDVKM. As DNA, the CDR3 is TGTGCCAGCAGTTTCTTGGCAGAGCAGTTCTTC. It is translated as CASSFLAEQFF.